These T cell receptor beta chains were read from a single sample in a study of T cells after yellow fever vaccination. TCRdb reprocessed the 5' RACE reads with MiXCR, giving one entry per CDR3 protein. The data contain about 26,000 distinct CDR3 sequences, 4.5% to 6% of them singletons. Specimen: PBMCs, either bulk or a sorted T-cell subset (CD4+, CD8+, memory, or dextramer-sorted; not recorded which), collected 15 days after the yellow fever booster vaccination. The receptor set was obtained from a man younger than 40 who received the YFV17D yellow fever vaccine. Both conserved end residues are part of each CDR3. D genes are given only for firm matches. Clone size is not always given. Where it is, it says once, few, many or a class for expanded clones.

TRBJ2-5,TRBV6-5,many,TRBD1,TGTGCCAGCAGTTACTCAGGGACAGGGCGAGAGACCCAGTACTTC,CASSYSGTGRETQYF
TRBJ2-5,TRBV7-2,many,.,.,CASSFLWGGETQYF
TRBJ2-3,TRBV19,.,.,TGTGCCAGTAGGCAGAGCACAGATACGCAGTATTTT,CASRQSTDTQYF
TRBJ2-7,TRBV5-4,many,.,TGTGCCAGCAGCTTTCGGGCGACGAACGAGCAGTACTTC,CASSFRATNEQYF
TRBJ2-1,TRBV5-1,many,.,TGCGCCAGCAGCTTATTAACAGGGTTCGATGAGCAGTTCTTC,CASSLLTGFDEQFF
TRBJ2-2,TRBV24-1,many,.,TGTGCCACCAGTGATCCCAGGGGCACCGGGGAGCTGTTTTTT,CATSDPRGTGELFF
TRBJ2-2,TRBV29-1,many,.,TGCAGCGTATGGACTGCTAACACCGGGGAGCTGTTTTTT,CSVWTANTGELFF
TRBJ2-3,TRBV5-1,many,TRBD1,TGCGCCAGCAGCTTGGCAGGACAGGGGGCAGATACGCAGTATTTT,CASSLAGQGADTQYF
TRBJ2-4,TRBV7-6,medium-sized,.,TGTGCCAGCAGGCGCGCAGGGGCCCAGACCCTAGCCAAAAACATTCAGTACTTC,CASRRAGAQTLAKNIQYF
TRBJ2-4,TRBV7-8,many,TRBD1,TGTGCCAGCAGCGCTAGGGGGCTCCAAAACATTCAGTACTTC,CASSARGLQNIQYF
TRBJ1-5,TRBV6-1,many,TRBD1,TGTGCCAGCAGTGCCCTAATGTCGGGCACAGGGGTAAATCAGCCCCAGCATTTT,CASSALMSGTGVNQPQHF
TRBJ2-7,TRBV5-1,many,.,TGCGCCAGCAGCTCGGCGGTAGGGGGAACCTACGAGCAGTACTTC,CASSSAVGGTYEQYF
TRBJ1-6,TRBV6-5,many,TRBD1,TGTGCCAGCAGTTACTCCGCCGGGACAGGATCACCCCTCCACTTT,CASSYSAGTGSPLHF
TRBJ1-2,TRBV5-1,.,.,TGCGCCAGCAGCTCTACAGGGACCTATGGCTACACCTTC,CASSSTGTYGYTF
TRBJ2-7,TRBV11-2,many,.,TGTGCCAGCAGCTTGGGTTCCTACGAGCAGTACTTC,CASSLGSYEQYF
TRBJ2-1,TRBV5-1,medium-sized,.,TGCGCCAGCAGCGAGGGATTTAACAATGAGCAGTTCTTC,CASSEGFNNEQFF
TRBJ2-7,TRBV20-1,many,.,TGCAGTGCTAGTCCGTCGGGAGCCAACTACGAGCAGTACTTC,CSASPSGANYEQYF
TRBJ2-2,TRBV10-3,many,TRBD2,TGTGCCACTTTGGGATTAGCGGGAAACGGGGAGCTGTTTTTT,CATLGLAGNGELFF
TRBJ2-5,TRBV27,.,.,TGTGCCAGCAGCCCCGACCGCAGGTACCAAGAGACCCAGTACTTC,CASSPDRRYQETQYF
TRBJ2-3,TRBV20-1,many,TRBD2,TGCAGTGCTAGCCGCGGGGGGCAGCCCGCAGATACGCAGTATTTT,CSASRGGQPADTQYF
TRBJ2-5,TRBV6-5,many,.,TGTGCCAGCAGTTACGGGTTCACCACCTCCCAAGAGACCCAGTACTTC,CASSYGFTTSQETQYF
TRBJ2-6,TRBV19,few,.,TGTGCCAGTAGCTCCCAAAAACGACAGGGGGCCAACGTCCTGACTTTC,CASSSQKRQGANVLTF
TRBJ1-2,TRBV7-2,many,.,TGTGCCAGCAGCTCAAACGGACATATTAACTATGGCTACACCTTC,CASSSNGHINYGYTF